This passage covers 31 T cell receptor beta chains from one sample sequenced in a study of CD4 T cells in relation to SARS-CoV-2 and coronaviruses. No cognate antigen is known for these TCRs. This table comes from immunoSEQ multiplex PCR, and its TCRdb copy is limited to in-frame clones, with some not included. The table has around 29,000 clones, around three quarters seen once. The unexposed donors gave CD4+ T cells in about 2011-2018, prior to COVID-19. The cells were cultured for about 10 days before CD4+ T cells were isolated. Material: CD4+ T cells from PBMCs, cultured in vitro. These receptors all stem from a human donor in good health.

This clone was picked up one time. The CDR3 spells CASSQDPRGGGYTF. In DNA form, the CDR3 reads TGTGCCAGCAGCCAAGACCCCAGGGGTGGCGGCTACACCTTC. The chain recombines TRBV3-1 (or the pseudogene TRBV3-2) with TRBJ1-2, with a possible D match to TRBD1 (6 bases). V lost 0 bases, J lost 8 bases, and 13 bases lay in between. The CDR3 sequence is 14 residues long. Germline values: CDR1 LGHDT, CDR2 YNNKEL (reference sequence).

The rearrangement uses TRBV28 and TRBJ1-2; D is uncertain. Trimming took off 3 bases at V and 8 bases at J, with 10 bases between the two ends. Germline V lookup: CDR1 MDHEN, CDR2 SYDVKM. This CDR3 has 12 amino acids. CDR3: CASSFAGRGYTF. CDR3 coding DNA: TGTGCCAGCAGTTTTGCGGGTCGGGGCTACACCTTC.

J is TRBJ1-5 and V is TRBV27; D is possibly TRBD1 (5 bases). CDR3 length equals 13 residues. Germline CDR1 is MNHEY and CDR2 is SMNVEV (reference sequence). V was pared by 11 bases and J by 3 bases, with 14 bases between. This CDR3 is CAAGQGFNQPQHF. The CDR3, as DNA: TGTGCCGCGGGGCAGGGCTTCAATCAGCCCCAGCATTTT.

This chain uses TRBV6-5 with TRBJ2-5, with 10 bases identical to TRBD2. There are 15 residues in the CDR3. Trimming cost V 4 bases and J 4 bases; bases outside gene matches: 6. Germline assignment: CDR1 MNHEY and CDR2 SVGAGI. This chain's CDR3 is CASSSLGLAAETQYF. CDR3 sequence (DNA): TGTGCCAGCAGTTCCCTTGGACTAGCGGCAGAGACCCAGTACTTC.

The chain links TRBV18 to TRBJ2-5, with no clear D. The CDR3 covers 12 residues. V was cut by 3 bases and J by 6 bases, with 8 bases left in between. Germline CDR1 and CDR2: KGHSH and LQKENI. CDR3 residues: CASSPGGQTQYF. Here the CDR3 DNA reads TGTGCCAGCTCACCCGGTGGACAGACCCAGTACTTC.

V and J are TRBV6-1 and TRBJ2-7, with D uncertain. Deletions cut 1 base from V and 4 bases from J, with 11 bases between. CDR3 length: 14 residues. Germline V gene sequence: CDR1 MNHNS, CDR2 SASEGT. The CDR3 coding sequence is TGTGCCAGCAGTGAAGGGTTTGGGTTGTACGAGCAGTACTTC. It specifies CASSEGFGLYEQYF.

This sequence joins TRBV25-1 and TRBJ1-2; no clear D. Looked up from germline, CDR1 is MGHDK and CDR2 is SYGVNS. The CDR3 is 15 amino acids. With 2 bases removed from V and 3 bases from J, the gap between germline ends came to 13 bases. The CDR3 DNA follows: TGTGCCAGCAGTGAAGTCAAGACATTAGACTATGGCTACACCTTC. Its translation: CASSEVKTLDYGYTF.

This sequence joins TRBV6-5 and TRBJ2-5; 7 nucleotides agree with TRBD1. Germline trimming cut 5 bases from V and 4 bases from J; bases unmatched to any gene: 4. The CDR3 extends over 13 amino acids. CDR1 MNHEY and CDR2 SVGAGI come from the germline V gene. The chain's CDR3 is CASSQQGRETQYF. The CDR3 nucleotides read TGTGCCAGCAGTCAACAGGGGCGAGAGACCCAGTACTTC.

In this sample, this clone turned up a few times. The chain links TRBV6-5 to TRBJ1-6; D not certain. The V and J ends lost 9 bases and 8 bases respectively, with 11 bases between them. From germline, CDR1 is MNHEY and CDR2 SVGAGI. The CDR3 loop spans 12 amino acids. CDR3 nucleotides: TGTGCCAGTGTCGAAGGTCATTCACCCCTCCACTTT. This codes for CASVEGHSPLHF.

This chain links TRBV6-1 with TRBJ2-5; perhaps TRBD1 as D (5 bases). With 2 bases removed from V and 0 bases from J, the gap between germline ends came to 10 bases. The germline CDR1 and CDR2 sequences are MNHNS and SASEGT. The CDR3 consists of 15 residues. The CDR3 loop reads CASSERGIYQETQYF. CDR3 bases: TGTGCCAGCAGTGAAAGGGGTATATACCAAGAGACCCAGTACTTC.

The J gene is TRBJ2-7, the V gene TRBV3-1 (or the pseudogene TRBV3-2); D is perhaps TRBD1 (6 bases). The CDR3 consists of 17 residues. The V gene lost 0 bases and the J gene lost 0 bases, with 15 bases spanning the gap. CDR1 LGHDT and CDR2 YNNKEL come from the germline V gene (reference sequence). DNA of the CDR3: TGTGCCAGCAGCCAAGACGGGGACACGCAGCACTCCTACGAGCAGTACTTC. Amino acids: CASSQDGDTQHSYEQYF.

The chain uses TRBV4-1 and TRBJ1-2, with D possibly TRBD1 on 6 matching bases. Deletions cut 4 bases from V and 3 bases from J, with 15 bases between. In germline, CDR1 is MGHRA, CDR2 YSYEKL. CDR3 size: 15 residues. The CDR3 spells CASSPIYSGDYGYTF. In DNA, the CDR3 is TGCGCCAGCAGCCCAATCTATTCAGGGGACTATGGCTACACCTTC.

This chain uses TRBV4-1 with TRBJ1-6, with D uncertain. V shed 0 bases and J shed 0 bases, with 9 bases lying between them. Germline V gene lookup returns CDR1 MGHRA and CDR2 YSYEKL. This CDR3 has 17 residues. DNA for the CDR3: TGCGCCAGCAGCCAAGATGAGGCTGGCTCCTATAATTCACCCCTCCACTTT. It specifies CASSQDEAGSYNSPLHF.

The sample holds a few counts of this clone. The chain employs TRBV9 and TRBJ2-7, with D tentatively TRBD1 (6 bases). The V end lost 0 bases, the J end lost 3 bases, and 13 bases lay between the germline ends. The germline V gene encodes CDR1 SGDLS and CDR2 YYNGEE. The CDR3 is 15 residues long. In DNA, the CDR3 is TGTGCCAGCAGCGTAGAAAATACAGGGTTCTACGAGCAGTACTTC. Translation gives CASSVENTGFYEQYF.

The chain recombines TRBV29-1 with TRBJ2-1, with a tentative D call TRBD2 (7 bases). V was shortened by 2 bases and J by 9 bases, with 14 bases between the two germline ends. The CDR3 runs 13 residues. Germline lookup yields CDR1 SQVTM and CDR2 ANQGSEA. The DNA for the CDR3 is TGCAGCGTTGAACCGGGGGGCGGGGGTGAGCAGTTCTTC. Its protein is CSVEPGGGGEQFF.

This clone was detected a few times. The CDR3, as DNA: TGTGCCAGCTCACCCCTAGAGGACACTGAAGCTTTCTTT. Protein sequence: CASSPLEDTEAFF. The V gene is TRBV18, the J gene TRBJ1-1; D remains ambiguous. V was cut by 3 bases and J by 3 bases, with 8 bases left in between. Germline values: CDR1 KGHSH, CDR2 LQKENI. This CDR3 region has 13 residues.

The chain joins TRBV11-2 to TRBJ1-3; no clear D. CDR3 length: 18 residues. V lost 3 bases to trimming and J lost 0 bases, with 18 bases between them. Germline V gives CDR1 SGHAT, CDR2 FQNNGV. DNA for the CDR3: TGTGCCAGCAGCTTGCTAGCCGGCAGGTCCTCCTCTGGAAACACCATATATTTT. Residues: CASSLLAGRSSSGNTIYF. The full variable domain, completed using reference TRBV11-2 and TRBJ1-3, is EAGVAQSPRYKIIEKRQSVAFWCNPISGHATLYWYQQILGQGPKLLIQFQNNGVVDDSQLPKDRFSAERLKGVDSTLKIQPAKLEDSAVYLCASSLLAGRSSSGNTIYFGEGSWLTVV.

This clone appeared a few times. The J gene is TRBJ2-5, the V gene TRBV5-1; D possibly corresponds to TRBD1 (5 bases). V lost 0 bases, J lost 7 bases, and 16 bases lay in between. The CDR3 has 15 amino acids. The V gene's germline CDR1 is SGHRS and CDR2 YFSETQ. The CDR3 loop is CASSLAGQGMRTQYF. CDR3 sequence (DNA): TGCGCCAGCAGCTTGGCCGGGCAGGGTATGAGGACCCAGTACTTC. Based on the CDR3 plus reference TRBV5-1 and TRBJ2-5, the full variable domain is KAGVTQTPRYLIKTRGQQVTLSCSPISGHRSVSWYQQTPGQGLQFLFEYFSETQRNKGNFPGRFSGRQFSNSRSEMNVSTLELGDSALYLCASSLAGQGMRTQYFGPGTRLLVL.

This clone was seen more than once but under ten times. The rearrangement uses TRBV28 and TRBJ2-1, with 7 positions matching TRBD1. Germline-derived CDR1 and CDR2 are MDHEN and SYDVKM. The CDR3 consists of 15 residues. V was clipped by 3 bases and J by 5 bases; unmatched bases: 7. The CDR3, as DNA: TGTGCCAGCAGTTTCTCCCTCACAGGGGACAATGAGCAGTTCTTC. Its translation: CASSFSLTGDNEQFF.

The chain joins TRBV7-8 to TRBJ2-5; D is unresolved. The CDR3 runs to 14 residues. V lost 0 bases, J lost 0 bases, and 5 bases lay in between. Germline V CDR1 and CDR2: SGHVS, FQNEAQ. This CDR3 is CASSLAGNQETQYF. The CDR3 DNA is TGTGCCAGCAGCTTAGCGGGCAACCAAGAGACCCAGTACTTC.

The J gene is TRBJ1-1, the V gene TRBV29-1; D gene unclear. Per the germline V gene, CDR1 is SQVTM and CDR2 is ANQGSEA. Trimming took 4 bases from V and 1 from J, leaving 4 bases between them. This CDR3 is built from 11 residues. CDR3 sequence: CSVGRNTEAFF. The CDR3 DNA is TGCAGCGTTGGGAGGAACACTGAAGCTTTCTTT.

The gene calls are TRBV4-3 and TRBJ2-7, with D possibly called TRBD1 or TRBD2 (6 bases each). The CDR3 loop spans 15 amino acids. V dropped 4 bases and J dropped 4 bases, with 17 bases sitting between them. Germline lookup yields CDR1 LGHNA and CDR2 YSLEER. Here the CDR3 DNA reads TGCGCCAGCAGCCGGACGACGGGGGCGGATTACGAGCAGTACTTC. Protein sequence: CASSRTTGADYEQYF.

This chain joins TRBV19 and TRBJ1-5; a weak D match, TRBD1 (6 bases). V was pared by 3 bases and J by 4 bases, with 13 bases between. This CDR3 has 15 residues. CDR1 LNHDA and CDR2 SQIVND come from the germline V gene (reference sequence). The CDR3 here is CASSMSGGPNQPQHF. CDR3 DNA: TGTGCCAGTAGTATGTCCGGGGGGCCGAATCAGCCCCAGCATTTT.

This clone was seen a handful of times. The chain combines TRBV5-1 with TRBJ2-5; D is possibly TRBD1 or TRBD2 (6 bases each). The CDR3 runs 16 residues. Germline lookup yields CDR1 SGHRS and CDR2 YFSETQ. Trimming removed 0 bases from V and 5 bases from J, with 17 bases in between. CDR3 amino acids: CASSLGGARGQETQYF. DNA for the CDR3: TGCGCCAGCAGCTTGGGGGGGGCGCGGGGTCAGGAGACCCAGTACTTC.

The V gene is TRBV6-5, the J gene TRBJ2-7; no definite D call. Trimming removed 7 bases at V and 2 bases at J, with 9 bases between. This CDR3 spans 12 amino acids. CDR1 MNHEY and CDR2 SVGAGI come from the germline V gene. The DNA of the CDR3 is TGTGCCAGCACTGGACCCGCCTACGAGCAGTACTTC. This gives the protein CASTGPAYEQYF.

The rearrangement links TRBV29-1 to TRBJ2-5, with 7 bases identical to TRBD1. Germline V gene data show CDR1 as SQVTM and CDR2 as ANQGSEA. The CDR3 has 11 residues. Trimming took 4 bases from V and 13 from J; bases not matched to a gene: 9. The CDR3 region is CSVVGDRALYF. CDR3 sequence (DNA): TGCAGCGTTGTTGGGGACAGAGCACTGTACTTC. Filled out from reference TRBV29-1 and TRBJ2-5, the complete variable domain reads SAVISQKPSRDICQRGTSLTIQCQVDSQVTMMFWYRQQPGQSLTLIATANQGSEATYESGFVIDKFPISRPNLTFSTLTVSNMSPEDSSIYLCSVVGDRALYFGPGTRLLVL.

The chain has TRBV28 and TRBJ2-7; 7 bases map to TRBD2. V dropped 7 bases and J dropped 5; count of bases not matched to a gene: 8. The germline CDR1 and CDR2 sequences are MDHEN and SYDVKM. This CDR3 is built from 13 residues. The CDR3 reads CASMGGVGNEQYF. In DNA form, the CDR3 reads TGTGCCAGCATGGGAGGGGTCGGGAACGAGCAGTACTTC. The full variable domain, rest sourced from reference TRBV28 and TRBJ2-7, is DVKVTQSSRYLVKRTGEKVFLECVQDMDHENMFWYRQDPGLGLRLIYFSYDVKMKEKGDIPEGYSVSREKKERFSLILESASTNQTSMYLCASMGGVGNEQYFGPGTRLTVT.

The J gene is TRBJ1-2, the V gene TRBV7-2, with D possibly TRBD1 on 6 matching bases. The germline V and J ends were trimmed by 4 bases and 8 bases, with 23 bases remaining between them. This CDR3 contains 16 residues. Germline V lookup: CDR1 SGHTA, CDR2 FQGNSA. CDR3 nucleotides: TGTGCCAGCAGCTCCCGCCAAGGGGGGGCTGGTGGAGGCTACACCTTC. It translates to CASSSRQGGAGGGYTF.

The rearrangement links TRBV7-2 to TRBJ2-7; 7 nucleotides match TRBD1. In germline, CDR1 is SGHTA, CDR2 FQGNSA. V lost 5 bases, J lost 4 bases, and 11 bases stayed unmatched. The CDR3 is 15 amino acids. The CDR3 nucleotides are TGTGCCAGCAGCACGGGACAGACCCTGACGTACGAGCAGTACTTC. This translates into CASSTGQTLTYEQYF.

This chain connects TRBV3-1 (or the pseudogene TRBV3-2) to TRBJ2-6; the D is unclear. Trimming cost V 3 bases and J 4 bases, with 4 bases left between them. Looked up from germline, CDR1 is LGHDT and CDR2 is YNNKEL (reference sequence). The CDR3 runs 13 residues. The CDR3 sequence: CASSQAGANVLTF. The CDR3 DNA sequence: TGTGCCAGCAGCCAGGCCGGGGCCAACGTCCTGACTTTC.

The chain has TRBV14 and TRBJ2-3, with 10 bases fitting TRBD2. CDR3 length: 17 amino acids. Per the germline V gene, CDR1 is SGHDN and CDR2 is FVKESK. Germline trimming cut 3 bases from V and 5 bases from J; bases unmatched to any gene: 11. CDR3 in amino acids: CASSQLQGLAYEDTQYF. CDR3 sequence (DNA): TGTGCCAGCAGCCAGCTGCAGGGACTAGCGTACGAAGATACGCAGTATTTT.